The TCR beta chain described here comes from a study of low-dose radiotherapy and immunotherapy resistance in tumors. The overall study: Given every two weeks, intravenous cyclophosphamide 200 mg/m2 preceded radiation and immunotherapy by one day.

Regarding time point: after trial treatment. Specified treatment: LDRT plus nivolumab, ipilimumab, low-dose cyclophosphamide and aspirin (RACIN trial). There are many counts of this clonotype. TCR amplification involved around 22 PCR cycles with a constant-region primer and V-primer adapter. TCRdb recomputed calls from the reads with MiXCR, one row per CDR3 protein. Of roughly 52,000 distinct CDR3 sequences listed, 33% are singletons. This receptor was taken from a male donor with rectosigmoid adenocarcinoma. The sample here was PBMCs, taken after low-dose radiotherapy plus immunotherapy.

CDR3: CASSQEGGGRETQYF. CDR3 in DNA: TGCGCCAGCAGCCAAGAGGGGGGGGGTCGGGAGACCCAGTACTTC. The chain has TRBV4-3 and TRBJ2-5; 7 bases line up with TRBD2. This CDR3 spans 15 amino acids. Germline trimming cut 0 bases from V and 5 bases from J; bases unmatched to any gene: 6. Germline V lookup: CDR1 LGHNA, CDR2 YSLEER.